This TCR beta chain was found in a study of blood T cells in healthy people across ages. Notes on the study in general: CMV status of donors was not determined, possibly confounding expanded clonotype changes. PBMC samples, being unsorted, prevented any conclusive comparison of naive and antigen-experienced cells.

Many counts were recorded for this clonotype. Its antigen remains unknown. The germline CDR1 and CDR2 sequences are DFQATT and SNEGSKA (reference sequence). The V end was cut by 1 base, the J end by 3 bases, with 12 bases between. The length of the CDR3 is 14 residues. Combining a sample-barcoded 5' primer with a J-beta primer mix, a second PCR ran for roughly 7 to 12 cycles. TCRdb re-analysed the 5' RACE reads in MiXCR, keeping a single row per CDR3 protein. The data contain roughly 650,000 distinct CDR3 sequences, 32% of them singletons. Healthy Caucasian individuals from Russia aged roughly 6 to 90 served as donors. Every sample had a minimum of 7 million PBMCs isolated.

Sequenced: blood. The rearrangement uses TRBV20-1 and TRBJ1-1; D possibly corresponds to TRBD1 (5 bases). The sequence was collected from a woman of 80 years or more in good health. CDR3 coding DNA: TGCAGTGCTAGAGTAGGCAGGGCACACACTGAAGCTTTCTTT. Translated, it gives CSARVGRAHTEAFF.